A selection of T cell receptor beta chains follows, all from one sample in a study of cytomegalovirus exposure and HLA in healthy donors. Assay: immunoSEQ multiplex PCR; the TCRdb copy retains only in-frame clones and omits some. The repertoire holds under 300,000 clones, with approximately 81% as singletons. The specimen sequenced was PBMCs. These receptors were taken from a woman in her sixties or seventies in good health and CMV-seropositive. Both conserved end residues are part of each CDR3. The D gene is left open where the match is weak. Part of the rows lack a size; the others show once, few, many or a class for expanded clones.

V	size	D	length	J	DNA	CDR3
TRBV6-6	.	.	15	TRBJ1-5	TGTGCCAGCAGTTACGTGGCAGGGAAGGGCCAGCCCCAGCATTTT	CASSYVAGKGQPQHF
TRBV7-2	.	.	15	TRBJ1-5	TGTGCCAGCAGCTTCGAACACCTGAGGAATCAGCCCCAGCATTTT	CASSFEHLRNQPQHF
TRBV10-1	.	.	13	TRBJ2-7	TGCGCCAGCAGCCAACAGAGAGGGGGCGAGCAGTACTTC	CASSQQRGGEQYF
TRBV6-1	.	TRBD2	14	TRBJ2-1	TGTGCCAGCAGTTCTCCGGGACTAATCAATGAGCAGTTCTTC	CASSSPGLINEQFF
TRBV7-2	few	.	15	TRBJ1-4	TGTGCCAGCAGCCCTACGGAACAGGTTAATGAAAAACTGTTTTTT	CASSPTEQVNEKLFF
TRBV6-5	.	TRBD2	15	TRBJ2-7	TGTGCCAGCAGTCCCAGACTAGCGGGAGGGTACGAGCAGTACTTC	CASSPRLAGGYEQYF
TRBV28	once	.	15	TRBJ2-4	TGTGCCAGCAGGGATCGGAGACAGGTTTTGGACATTCAGTACTTC	CASRDRRQVLDIQYF
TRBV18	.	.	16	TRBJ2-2	TGTGCCAGCTCACCACCCTACAGGGCGGACACCGGGGAGCTGTTTTTT	CASSPPYRADTGELFF
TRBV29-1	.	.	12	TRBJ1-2	TGCAGCGTTGGAGGGCCTACCATTGGCTACACCTTC	CSVGGPTIGYTF
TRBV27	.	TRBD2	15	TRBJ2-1	TGTGCCAGCAGCCCGGGACTAGCGGGAGAGAATGAGCAGTTCTTC	CASSPGLAGENEQFF